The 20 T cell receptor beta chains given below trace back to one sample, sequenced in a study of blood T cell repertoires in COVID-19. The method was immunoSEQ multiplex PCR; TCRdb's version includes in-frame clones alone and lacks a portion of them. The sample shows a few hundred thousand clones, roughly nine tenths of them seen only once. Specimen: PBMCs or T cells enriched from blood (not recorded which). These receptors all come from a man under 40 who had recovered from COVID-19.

The CDR3 DNA reads TGTGCCAGCAGTAGTGGACAGGGACAAGGCTACACCTTC. This encodes CASSSGQGQGYTF. The gene calls are TRBV12-3 or TRBV12-4 and TRBJ1-2; 8 bases are shared with TRBD1. The CDR3 extends over 13 amino acids. The V and J ends lost 5 bases and 8 bases, in that order; junction bases with no gene match: 7.

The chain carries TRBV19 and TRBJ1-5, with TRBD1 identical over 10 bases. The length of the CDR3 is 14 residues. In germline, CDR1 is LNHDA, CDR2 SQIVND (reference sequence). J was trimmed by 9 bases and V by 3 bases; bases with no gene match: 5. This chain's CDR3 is CASSMGDRGAPQHF. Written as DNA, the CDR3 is TGTGCCAGTAGTATGGGGGACAGGGGCGCGCCCCAGCATTTT.

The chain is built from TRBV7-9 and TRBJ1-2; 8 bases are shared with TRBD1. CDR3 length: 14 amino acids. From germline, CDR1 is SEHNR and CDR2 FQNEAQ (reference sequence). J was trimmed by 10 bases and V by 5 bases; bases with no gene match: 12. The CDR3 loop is CASSPPGPGGAYTF. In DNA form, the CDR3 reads TGTGCCAGCAGCCCCCCCGGGCCAGGGGGCGCCTACACCTTC.

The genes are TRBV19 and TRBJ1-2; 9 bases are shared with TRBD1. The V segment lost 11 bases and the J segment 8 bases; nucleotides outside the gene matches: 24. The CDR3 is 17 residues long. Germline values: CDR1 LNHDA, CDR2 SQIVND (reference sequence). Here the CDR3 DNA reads TGTGCCGGGTCCACTCCCGGGACAGGGACGGACTGGGACGGCTACACCTTC. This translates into CAGSTPGTGTDWDGYTF.

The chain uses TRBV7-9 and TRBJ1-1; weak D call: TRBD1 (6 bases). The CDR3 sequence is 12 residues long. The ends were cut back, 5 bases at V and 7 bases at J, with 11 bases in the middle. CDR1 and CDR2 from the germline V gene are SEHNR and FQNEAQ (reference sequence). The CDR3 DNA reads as TGTGCCAGCAGCCCCGGACAGCTTGAAGCTTTCTTT. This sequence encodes CASSPGQLEAFF.

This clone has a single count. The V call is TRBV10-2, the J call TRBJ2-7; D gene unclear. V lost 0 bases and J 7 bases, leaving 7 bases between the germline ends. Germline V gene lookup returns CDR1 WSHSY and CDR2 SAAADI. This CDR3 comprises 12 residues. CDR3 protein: CASSESGGEQYF. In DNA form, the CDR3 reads TGCGCCAGCAGTGAGTCAGGCGGTGAGCAGTACTTC.

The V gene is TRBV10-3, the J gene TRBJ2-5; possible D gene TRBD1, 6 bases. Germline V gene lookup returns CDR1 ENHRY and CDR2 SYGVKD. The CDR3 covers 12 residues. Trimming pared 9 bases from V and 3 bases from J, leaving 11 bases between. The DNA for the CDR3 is TGTGCCATTAAGGACAGTGAAGAGACCCAGTACTTC. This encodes CAIKDSEETQYF.

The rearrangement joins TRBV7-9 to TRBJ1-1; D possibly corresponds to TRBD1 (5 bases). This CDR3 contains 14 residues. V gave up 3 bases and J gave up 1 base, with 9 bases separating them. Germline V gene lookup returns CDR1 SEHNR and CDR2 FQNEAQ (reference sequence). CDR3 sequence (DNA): TGTGCCAGCAGCTTCGGGGGAGGGAACACTGAAGCTTTCTTT. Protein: CASSFGGGNTEAFF.

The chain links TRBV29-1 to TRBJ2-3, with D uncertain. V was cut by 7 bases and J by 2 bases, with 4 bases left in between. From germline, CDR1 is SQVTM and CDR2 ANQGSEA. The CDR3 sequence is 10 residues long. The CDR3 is CSANTDTQYF. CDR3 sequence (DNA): TGCAGCGCCAACACAGATACGCAGTATTTT.

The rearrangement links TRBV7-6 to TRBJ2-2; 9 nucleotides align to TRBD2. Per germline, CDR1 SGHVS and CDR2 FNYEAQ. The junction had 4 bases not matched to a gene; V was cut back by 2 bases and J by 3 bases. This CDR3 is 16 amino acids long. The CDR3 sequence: CASSLIAGDYTGELFF. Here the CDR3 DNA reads TGTGCCAGCAGCTTAATAGCGGGAGATTACACCGGGGAGCTGTTTTTT.

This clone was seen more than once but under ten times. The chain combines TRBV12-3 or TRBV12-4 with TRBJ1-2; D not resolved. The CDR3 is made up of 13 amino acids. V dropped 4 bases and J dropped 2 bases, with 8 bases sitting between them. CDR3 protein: CASSSGANYGYTF. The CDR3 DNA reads TGTGCCAGCAGTTCTGGAGCCAACTATGGCTACACCTTC.

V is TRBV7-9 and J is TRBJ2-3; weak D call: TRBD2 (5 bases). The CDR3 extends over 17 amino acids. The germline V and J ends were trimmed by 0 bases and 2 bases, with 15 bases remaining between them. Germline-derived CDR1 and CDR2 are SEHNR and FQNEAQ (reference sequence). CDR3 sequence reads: CASSLALSGSDTDTQYF. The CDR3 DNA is TGTGCCAGCAGCTTAGCGTTGAGCGGATCAGACACAGATACGCAGTATTTT.

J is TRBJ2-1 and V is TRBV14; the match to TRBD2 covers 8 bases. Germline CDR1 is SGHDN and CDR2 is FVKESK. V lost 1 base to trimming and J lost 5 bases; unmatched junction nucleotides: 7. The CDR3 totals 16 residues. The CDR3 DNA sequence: TGTGCCAGCAGCCAAGGGGGTACCGGGAGGGACAATGAGCAGTTCTTC. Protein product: CASSQGGTGRDNEQFF.

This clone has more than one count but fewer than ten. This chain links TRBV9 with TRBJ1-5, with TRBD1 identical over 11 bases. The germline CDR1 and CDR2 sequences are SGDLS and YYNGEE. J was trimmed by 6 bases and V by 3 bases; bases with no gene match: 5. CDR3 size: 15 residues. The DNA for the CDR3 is TGTGCCAGCAGCGCGGGACAGGGGGTCGGTCAGCCCCAGCATTTT. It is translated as CASSAGQGVGQPQHF. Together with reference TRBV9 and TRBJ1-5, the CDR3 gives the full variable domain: DSGVTQTPKHLITATGQRVTLRCSPRSGDLSVYWYQQSLDQGLQFLIQYYNGEERAKGNILERFSAQQFPDLHSELNLSSLELGDSALYFCASSAGQGVGQPQHFGDGTRLSIL.

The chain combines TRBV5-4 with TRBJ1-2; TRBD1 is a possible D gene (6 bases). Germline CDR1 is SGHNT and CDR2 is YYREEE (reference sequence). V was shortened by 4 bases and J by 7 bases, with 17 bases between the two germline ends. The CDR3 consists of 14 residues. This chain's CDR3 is CASSLQGLDSGYTF. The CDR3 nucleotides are TGTGCCAGCAGCCTACAGGGTTTGGATTCTGGCTACACCTTC.

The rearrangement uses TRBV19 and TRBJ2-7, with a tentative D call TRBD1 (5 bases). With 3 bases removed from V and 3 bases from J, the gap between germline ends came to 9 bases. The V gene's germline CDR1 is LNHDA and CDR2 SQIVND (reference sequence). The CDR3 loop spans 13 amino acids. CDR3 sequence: CASSMGPLYEQYF. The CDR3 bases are TGTGCCAGTAGTATGGGGCCCCTCTACGAGCAGTACTTC.

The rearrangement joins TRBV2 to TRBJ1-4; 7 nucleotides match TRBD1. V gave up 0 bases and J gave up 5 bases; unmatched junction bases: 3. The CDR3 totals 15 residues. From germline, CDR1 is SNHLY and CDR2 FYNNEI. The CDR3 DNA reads TGTGCCAGCAGTGAAGCAGCGACAGGGAATGAAAAACTGTTTTTT. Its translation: CASSEAATGNEKLFF.

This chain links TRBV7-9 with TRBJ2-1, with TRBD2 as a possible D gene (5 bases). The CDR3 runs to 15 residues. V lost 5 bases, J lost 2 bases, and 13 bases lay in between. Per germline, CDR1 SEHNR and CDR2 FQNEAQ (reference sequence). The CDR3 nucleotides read TGTGCCAGCAGCCACCCTGAGGGAGCCTACAATGAGCAGTTCTTC. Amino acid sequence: CASSHPEGAYNEQFF.

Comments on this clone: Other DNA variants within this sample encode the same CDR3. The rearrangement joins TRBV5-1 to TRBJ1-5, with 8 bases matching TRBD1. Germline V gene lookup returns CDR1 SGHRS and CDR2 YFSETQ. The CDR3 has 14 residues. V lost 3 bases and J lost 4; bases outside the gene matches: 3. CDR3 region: CASSSGQGNQPQHF. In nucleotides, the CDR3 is TGCGCCAGCAGCTCCGGACAGGGAAATCAGCCCCAGCATTTT.

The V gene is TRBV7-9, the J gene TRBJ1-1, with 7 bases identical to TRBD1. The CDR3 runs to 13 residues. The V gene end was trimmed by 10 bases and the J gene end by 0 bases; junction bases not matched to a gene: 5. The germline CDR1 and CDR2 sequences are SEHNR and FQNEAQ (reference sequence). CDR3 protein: CAIPTGMNTEAFF. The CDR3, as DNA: TGTGCCATCCCGACAGGGATGAACACTGAAGCTTTCTTT.